This is a list of T cell receptor gamma chains from one sample in a study of gamma-delta chains in newborns, infants, children. TCRdb redid the clone calls on the reads with CATT. The data show about 2,800 gamma-chain clones, less than 30% seen once. The sample taken for sequencing was blood. These receptors all come from a child who was a newborn, infant or young child, either healthy, febrile or measles-vaccinated (not recorded which). CDR3s include the opening cysteine and the closing phenylalanine or tryptophan. Rows give clone size only sometimes, using once, few, many, or a class for an expanded clone.

CDR3	DNA	V	J	length	size
CATWDGSDWIKTF	TGTGCCACCTGGGACGGTTCTGATTGGATTAAGACGTTT	TRGV2	TRGJP2	13	few
CATWDGLNFYYKKLF	TGTGCCACCTGGGACGGGCTAAATTTTTATTATAAGAAACTCTTT	TRGV2	TRGJ1/TRGJ2	15	NA
CALWEKTQELGKKIKVF	TGTGCCTTGTGGGAGAAGACTCAAGAGTTGGGCAAAAAAATCAAGGTATTT	TRGV9	TRGJP	17	NA
CATWDGDCDWIKTF	TGTGCCACCTGGGACGGGGATTGTGATTGGATCAAGACGTTT	TRGV2	TRGJP2	14	medium-sized
CALWEGQAQEVGKKIKVF	TGTGCATTGTGGGAGGGGCAGGCGCAAGAGGTGGGCAAAAAAATCAAGGTATTT	TRGV9	TRGJP	18	NA
CALWEGRAELGKKIKVF	TGTGCCTTGTGGGAGGGGAGAGCAGAGTTGGGCAAAAAAATCAAGGTATTT	TRGV9	TRGJP	17	few
CALWEAPQELGKKIKVF	TGTGCCTTGTGGGAGGCACCCCAAGAGTTGGGCAAAAAAATCAAGGTATTT	TRGV9	TRGJP	17	medium-sized
CALWESRNLGKKIKVF	TGTGCCTTGTGGGAGAGCAGGAATTTGGGCAAAAAAATCAAGGTATTT	TRGV9	TRGJP	16	few
CALWETFGLGKKIKVF	TGTGCCTTGTGGGAGACTTTTGGGTTGGGCAAAAAAATCAAGGTATTT	TRGV9	TRGJP	16	large
CAYWGLGKKIKVF	TGTGCCTACTGGGGGTTGGGCAAAAAAATCAAGGTATTT	TRGV9	TRGJP	13	few
CALWEVLKLGKKIKVF	TGTGCCTTGTGGGAGGTTTTAAAGTTGGGCAAAAAAATCAAGGTATTT	TRGV9	TRGJP	16	few
CALWELELGKKIKVF	TGTGCCTTGTGGGAACTAGAGTTGGGCAAAAAAATCAAGGTATTT	TRGV9	TRGJP	15	few
CALWVQQELGKKIKVF	TGTGCCTTGTGGGTCCAACAAGAGTTGGGCAAAAAAATCAAGGTATTT	TRGV9	TRGJP	16	NA